This T cell receptor (beta chain) was sequenced during a study of blood T cells in healthy people across ages (dated by TCRdb to about 2015). Regarding the research as a whole: In model experiments, template switching captured roughly one uniquely barcoded TCR beta cDNA molecule for every two T cells. Using deep sequencing normalized with unique cDNA molecular identifiers, the study measured how TCR beta repertoire diversity changes with age. The donors were divided into four age groups: young (average around 17 years), middle-aged (approximately 39), aged (roughly 66) and long-lived (82). To avoid experimental bias, donors of different ages were distributed randomly across sequencing lanes. Using the same blood draw, the study looked at two additional independent replicas of 1 million unique cDNA reads for two donors, one aged 18 to 30 and the other aged 80 or older.

Many counts were recorded for this clonotype. This clone's antigen is unknown. No quality values exist for individual bases; no much larger clone is one base distant. The donors were roughly 40 Caucasian individuals from Russia, aged roughly 6 to 95 years, who were systemically healthy. Each donor gave ten milliliters of peripheral blood, drawn into EDTA-treated Vacutainer tubes. Ficoll-Paque density-gradient centrifugation was used to isolate PBMCs, with at least 6 million per sample. Trizol reagent was used to extract total RNA from the PBMCs, yielding at least 5.5 micrograms per sample. The percentages of naive CD45RAhigh/CD27high T cells were determined by flow cytometry on a PBMC aliquot from every donor. Libraries came from 5' RACE. TCRdb shows the sequencer as Illumina HiSeq 2500. The second PCR ran for about 6 to 12 cycles and used a J-beta primer mix along with a sample-barcoded 5' primer. Each TCR beta cDNA molecule received a unique molecular identifier from a template-switch 5' adaptor carrying 12 random nucleotides. Each sample yielded at least 3 million CDR3-containing paired-end reads. First-strand cDNA was synthesized from all RNA with the Mint cDNA synthesis kit, primed by a TRBC-specific oligonucleotide. All cDNA was treated with uracil-DNA glycosylase and then went through a first 18-cycle PCR with the universal primers M1SS and BC2_uni_R. Processing in the source paper ran as follows. Normalization of each sample was performed by random selection of 1 million high-quality reads, each carrying a distinct molecular identifier. Reads with shared molecular identifiers were discarded instead of being binned into consensus sequences. MiTCR, with a Q25 quality threshold and the strictest error-elimination algorithm, was used for CDR3 identification, clonotype clustering and error correction. A nonparametric unseen species model using Euler transformation provided a lower-bound estimate of total TCR beta diversity. TCRdb cleaned the public reads at Q25 with fastp, built clones with MiXCR and kept in-frame beta chains. Entries are consolidated by CDR3 protein sequence, retaining the most common genes and DNA. None of the V and J calls come from the authors' own analysis; TCRdb made them. Here the sample has 850,000 to 950,000 distinct CDR3 sequences; more than 25% occur a single time. The leading ten clones occupy roughly 17% of the sample.

The CDR3, from cysteine to phenylalanine, totals 11 residues. The DNA shown is the 33-base CDR3, in frame from base 1. Points the paper makes about the study in general: Total diversity estimates from one million sequenced T cells were considered lower bounds and underestimates. Bulk unsorted PBMC profiling prevented conclusive comparison of naive and antigen-experienced compartments. Compared with the aged group, more naive CD4+ T cells, fewer expanded clones and increased TCR diversity were shown by the long-lived group, suggesting age selection. A strong correlation was found between observed TCR beta diversity and the percentage of naive T cells measured by flow cytometry. Because the CMV infection status of the donors was unknown, age-related changes in expanded clonotypes may potentially have been confounded. As age increased, observed TCR beta diversity per million T cells dropped in a roughly linear way, and a significant reduction was already evident by age roughly 36.

This chain is built from TRBV12-3 or TRBV12-4 and TRBJ2-4; the D gene is unclear. TRBJ2-7 matches the DNA end more closely, so the J call is doubtful. Specimen: blood. The clonotype was recovered from an elderly woman in good health. The CDR3 protein: CASSAVGEQYF. The nucleotide sequence is TGTGCCAGCAGTGCAGTGGGCGAGCAGTACTTC.